This TCR beta chain is drawn from a study of blood T cell repertoires in COVID-19. In regard to this clone: Other DNA sequences in this sample translate to the same CDR3.

Sequencing was performed with immunoSEQ multiplex PCR; in TCRdb, only in-frame clones are kept and a portion is missing. The sample yields 130,000 or so clones, 70% to 85% seen once. The CDR3 totals 14 residues. After removal of 6 bases from V and 5 bases from J, the junction contained 8 bases not matched to a gene. Germline CDR1 reads MNHEY; CDR2 reads SMNVEV (reference sequence). The receptor was isolated from a woman in her 70s with acute or convalescent COVID-19. The sequenced sample was peripheral blood. V is TRBV27 and J is TRBJ1-2, with 8 nucleotides matching TRBD1. The CDR3 DNA is TGTGCCAGCAGCTTACAGGGGGGCAGGTATGGCTACACCTTC. Protein product: CASSLQGGRYGYTF.